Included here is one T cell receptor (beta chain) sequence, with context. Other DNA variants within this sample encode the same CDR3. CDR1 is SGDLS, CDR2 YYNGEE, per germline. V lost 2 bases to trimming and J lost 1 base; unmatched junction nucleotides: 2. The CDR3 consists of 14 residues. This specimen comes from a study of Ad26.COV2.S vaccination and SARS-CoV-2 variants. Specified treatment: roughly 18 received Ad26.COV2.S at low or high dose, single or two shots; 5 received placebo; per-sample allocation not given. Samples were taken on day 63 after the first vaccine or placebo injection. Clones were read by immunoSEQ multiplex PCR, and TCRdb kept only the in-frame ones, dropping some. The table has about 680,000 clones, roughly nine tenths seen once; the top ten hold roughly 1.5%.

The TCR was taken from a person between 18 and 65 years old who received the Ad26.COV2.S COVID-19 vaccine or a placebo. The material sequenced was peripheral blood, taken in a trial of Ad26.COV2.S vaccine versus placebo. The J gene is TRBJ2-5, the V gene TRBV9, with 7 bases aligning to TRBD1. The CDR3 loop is CASSVDRAQETQYF. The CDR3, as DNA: TGTGCCAGCAGCGTCGACAGGGCCCAAGAGACCCAGTACTTC.